The source of this T cell receptor beta chain is a study of PD-1 blockade in classical Hodgkin lymphoma. Overall study findings and caveats: The diversity seen at baseline in complete responders resembled that of newly diagnosed patients.

Documented time point: cycle 4 day 1 (C4D1), after about 6 weeks of nivolumab. All patients relapsed after autologous stem cell transplantation, and brentuximab vedotin exposure varied. This clone occurred a few times. Its antigen is undetermined. Germline lookup yields CDR1 SGHDT and CDR2 YYEEEE. V trimming: 3 bases; J trimming: 2 bases; junction bases outside the gene matches: 6. This CDR3 region has 15 residues. Assay: immunoSEQ multiplex PCR; the TCRdb copy retains only in-frame clones and omits some. The sample holds about 93,000 clones; roughly 78% are singletons and the top ten take 9.4%. This rearrangement joins TRBV5-6 to TRBJ2-3; 7 positions agree with TRBD2. Sequenced here: peripheral blood mononuclear cells (PBMCs), sampled before the fourth cycle of nivolumab. This TCR derives from a human donor with classical Hodgkin lymphoma. Written as DNA, the CDR3 is TGTGCCAGCAGCTCTGGTGGGAGGGCCACAGATACGCAGTATTTT. It translates to CASSSGGRATDTQYF.